A selection of T cell receptor beta chains follows, all from one sample in a study of T cell responses to AZD1222 COVID-19 vaccine. Sequencing used immunoSEQ multiplex PCR; TCRdb keeps in-frame clones, though not all of them. This table holds about 150,000 clones, 90% found once. Sequences were derived from peripheral blood, sampled on day 0 of AZD1222 vaccination. The receptors were gathered from an adult in good health. Both conserved end residues are part of each CDR3.

v_call,cdr3_aa
TRBV6-1,CASSEGVWGFSGNTEAFF
TRBV11-3,CASSPGGATRDTDTQYF
TRBV23-1,CASSPPWGAISTGELFF
TRBV5-6,CASSHPSREAFF
TRBV5-1,CASSYDSRSGNTIYF
TRBV4-3,CASSQDFGGPPYNEQFF
TRBV6-5,CASSGSGGETQYF
TRBV27,CASSFGGGFGTDTQYF
TRBV5-1,CASSLVMGLNTGELFF
TRBV18,CASSPSRDSNQPQHF
TRBV20-1,CSARTGDTQYF
TRBV4-3,CASSRDPDGGSTDTQYF
TRBV28,CASKSNQPQHF
TRBV19,CASRAGPNTEAFF
TRBV6-1,CASSVGGTGGIQPQHF
TRBV19,CASSPPGDPPEQFF
TRBV6-1,CASSDEGRINEKLFF
TRBV7-8,CASSTASQETQYF
TRBV7-8,CASSLRSGEQFF
TRBV10-2,CASSLGPLQPQHF
TRBV7-9,CASSLGAFARRGEKLFF
TRBV3-1/TRBV3-2,CASRDRGGQETQYF
TRBV6-1,CASSESGVYTEAFF
TRBV6-5,CASSYNDDSTYEQYF
TRBV18,CASSPVGGPSTDTQYF
TRBV11-2,CASSPVGQVTDTQYF
TRBV11-2,CASSLVAGSTEAFF
TRBV3-1/TRBV3-2,CASSGRGTDTQYF
TRBV27,CASSKSFVSYEQYF
TRBV11-3,CATSAGRGYAFF
TRBV20-1,CSASLSGRTNTEAFF
TRBV10-1,CASSDGTGREQYF
TRBV28,CASSQNGGTELYGYTF
TRBV28,CASRPFRGTGQPQHF
TRBV30,CAWSWAGKETQYF
TRBV30,CAWTTGAYGYTF
TRBV5-4,CASSLGRQGVVTEAFF
TRBV19,CASSILGEGYEQYF
TRBV18,CASSPQGTDHSNQPQHF
TRBV5-5,CASDTGGRGNTIYF
TRBV7-3,CASSSRGGETQYF
TRBV5-8,CASSLWSVNQPQHF
TRBV7-6,CASSGTGWTEAFF
TRBV11-2,CASSLGDQPQHF
TRBV7-2,CASSSRGRWYGYTF
TRBV9,CASSPSGSYNSPLHF
TRBV7-2,CASSLAVGGIYGYTF
TRBV4-3,CASSQEPGSLYEQYF
TRBV6-4,CASSRLAGTDTQYF